This T cell receptor beta chain was captured by sequencing in a study of Graves' ophthalmopathy and Graves' hyperthyroidism. The V end was cut by 5 bases, the J end by 2 bases, with 15 bases between. The CDR3 totals 14 residues. Germline V CDR1 and CDR2: DFQATT, SNEGSKA (reference sequence). This clonotype was detected a few times. RNA transcripts yielded amplified TCR beta CDR3 regions. First-round RT-PCR relied on HTBI primers, and a second-round multiplex PCR came next. TCRdb itself ran the multiplex PCR reads through MiXCR, one entry per CDR3 protein. The table has 740,000 or so distinct CDR3 sequences, about 44% seen once; the top ten hold about 40%.

This receptor was obtained from an adult man with Graves' ophthalmopathy. Specimen: peripheral blood. This chain uses TRBV20-1 with TRBJ1-1; the D is unclear. The CDR3 sequence is CSAPYVQGNTEAFF. CDR3 DNA: TGCAGTGCTCCTTACGTTCAAGGAAACACTGAAGCTTTCTTT.